This T cell receptor (beta chain) comes out of a study of OX40 agonist ivuxolimab in advanced cancers. Patients were excluded for autoimmune disease history or systemic immunosuppression. Sequencing used immunoSEQ multiplex PCR; TCRdb keeps in-frame clones, though not all of them. The sample contains 78,000 or so clones, around nine tenths of which appear only once. Germline V gene sequence: CDR1 SGHVS, CDR2 FQNEAQ. This CDR3 contains 13 residues. V shed 1 base and J shed 5 bases, with 8 bases lying between them. This chain connects TRBV7-8 to TRBJ2-5; D might be TRBD1 (6 bases). The clonotype originates from an adult with an advanced solid tumor such as melanoma, head and neck, liver or kidney cancer. The source was CD4+ or CD8+ T cells sorted from blood, collected in a trial of the OX40 agonist ivuxolimab. The CDR3: CASSLVRGETQYF. Here the CDR3 DNA reads TGTGCCAGCAGCTTAGTCAGGGGCGAGACCCAGTACTTC.